This T cell receptor (beta chain) comes out of a study of CD8+CD57+ T cells in acquired aplastic anemia. Regarding the study as a whole: Statistical testing detected no significant gap in CD8+ Simpson's diversity between patients and controls. Sharing between patients and controls was observed for around 30 CD8+ CDR3 sequences.

TCR beta VDJ and CDR3 were profiled, and genomic DNA was the template. TCRdb ran MiXCR on the reads and lists one entry per CDR3 protein. The sample consists of under 350,000 distinct CDR3 sequences, approximately 56% of them appearing once. About this clonotype itself: Its cognate antigen is unknown.

Trimming shortened V by 6 bases and J by 1 base, and 16 bases separated the two germline ends. The CDR3 is 15 amino acids. Per the germline V gene, CDR1 is MDHEN and CDR2 is SYDVKM. The chain couples TRBV28 to TRBJ2-7; a weak D match, TRBD1 (7 bases). The receptor comes from a human donor with severe aplastic anemia or a healthy control (not recorded which). Sequenced sample: sorted CD4+, CD8+, or CD8+CD57+ T cells (not recorded which) from PBMCs. The CDR3 loop is CASSPGGLLSYEQYF. In DNA form, the CDR3 reads TGTGCCAGCAGCCCAGGGGGACTCCTATCCTACGAGCAGTACTTC.